These 18 T cell receptor beta chains originate from one sample sequenced in a study of T cells in Graves' hyperthyroidism and ophthalmopathy. Amplified TCR beta CDR3 regions came from RNA transcripts. HTBI primers were used for first-round RT-PCR of the TCR CDR3. TCRdb redid the calling of the multiplex PCR reads with MiXCR, one entry per CDR3 protein. The table includes roughly 100,000 distinct CDR3 sequences, roughly 40% detected once. What was sequenced was peripheral blood or thyroid tissue (not recorded which). The receptors originated from a woman under 40 with Graves' hyperthyroidism.

This clonotype showed up many times. The chain links TRBV28 to TRBJ2-7; maybe TRBD1 (5 bases). The CDR3 is 13 residues long. Germline CDR1 MDHEN, CDR2 SYDVKM. V was clipped by 7 bases and J by 4 bases, with 14 bases between them. DNA for the CDR3: TGTGCCAGCAACGAAGGACAAGTTTACGAGCAGTACTTC. Protein sequence: CASNEGQVYEQYF. Full variable domain (missing parts from reference TRBV28 and TRBJ2-7): DVKVTQSSRYLVKRTGEKVFLECVQDMDHENMFWYRQDPGLGLRLIYFSYDVKMKEKGDIPEGYSVSREKKERFSLILESASTNQTSMYLCASNEGQVYEQYFGPGTRLTVT.

This clonotype was recorded at least ten times. This sequence joins TRBV27 and TRBJ1-2, with D perhaps TRBD1 (5 bases). The germline gives CDR1 MNHEY, CDR2 SMNVEV (reference sequence). This CDR3 has 16 amino acids. The V and J ends lost 5 bases and 4 bases respectively, with 20 bases between them. The CDR3 loop is CASSPLSRAQPYGYTF. The CDR3, as DNA: TGTGCCAGCAGTCCCCTCTCCAGGGCACAGCCCTATGGCTACACCTTC.

The chain carries TRBV20-1 and TRBJ1-5, with 10 bases identical to TRBD1. Trimming at V came to 3 bases and at J to 14 bases, leaving 16 bases not matched to a gene. The CDR3 extends over 15 amino acids. CDR1 and CDR2 (germline): DFQATT, SNEGSKA (reference sequence). This CDR3 reads CSASPGTGARSYEHF. Here the CDR3 DNA reads TGCAGTGCTAGTCCCGGGACAGGGGCTAGGTCCTACGAGCATTTT.

The chain carries TRBV10-2 and TRBJ1-5, with D maybe TRBD1 (6 bases). There are 15 residues in the CDR3. Trimming shortened V by 6 bases and J by 3 bases, and 15 bases separated the two germline ends. In germline, CDR1 is WSHSY, CDR2 SAAADI. The CDR3 sequence: CASSLQRGANQPQHF. For the CDR3, the DNA is TGCGCCAGCAGCCTTCAGCGGGGGGCCAATCAGCCCCAGCATTTT.

This clonotype has a count of ten or more. J is TRBJ2-7 and V is TRBV5-1; TRBD2 is a possible D gene (5 bases). Trimming took 4 bases from V and 7 from J, leaving 12 bases between them. The CDR3 loop spans 12 amino acids. Germline CDR1 and CDR2: SGHRS and YFSETQ. CDR3 in DNA: TGCGCCAGCAGCAGCGAGGGATGGGAGCAGTACTTC. Its translation: CASSSEGWEQYF.

The rearrangement joins TRBV7-3 to TRBJ1-6, with 9 bases that match TRBD1. The germline V gene encodes CDR1 SGHTA and CDR2 FQGTGA. V lost 5 bases, J lost 7 bases, and 6 bases stayed unmatched. The CDR3 is made up of 15 amino acids. CDR3 in DNA: TGTGCCAGCAGCCCACAGGGGGCCACGAATTCACCCCTCCACTTT. Its protein product is CASSPQGATNSPLHF.

The table lists this clonotype with many counts. The chain recombines TRBV5-6 with TRBJ1-1; D remains unclear. Germline V gene data show CDR1 as SGHDT and CDR2 as YYEEEE. The V end was cut by 3 bases, the J end by 1 base, with 13 bases between. CDR3 length: 15 amino acids. As DNA, the CDR3 is TGTGCCAGCAGCTCGATAAGCGGAGGGAACACTGAAGCTTTCTTT. As protein: CASSSISGGNTEAFF.

This clonotype was seen repeatedly, ten times or more. The rearrangement links TRBV2 to TRBJ2-7, with D perhaps assigned TRBD1 or TRBD2 (5 bases each). Germline CDR1 is SNHLY and CDR2 is FYNNEI. The CDR3 loop spans 13 amino acids. Trimming stripped 0 bases from V and 6 bases from J, with 9 bases between. CDR3 region: CASSEAGASEQYF. CDR3 DNA: TGTGCCAGCAGTGAAGCCGGGGCAAGCGAGCAGTACTTC.

The chain joins TRBV11-2 to TRBJ2-7; TRBD2 agrees at 8 bases. V was clipped by 3 bases and J by 4 bases; unmatched bases: 8. The CDR3 has 15 amino acids. Germline assignment: CDR1 SGHAT and CDR2 FQNNGV. The CDR3 protein is CASSFGRLAGYEQYF. The CDR3 region has the DNA TGTGCCAGCAGCTTTGGGCGGCTAGCGGGTTACGAGCAGTACTTC.

The chain employs TRBV15 and TRBJ2-3; tentatively, D is TRBD1 or TRBD2 (5 bases each). Germline CDR1 LNHNV, CDR2 YYDKDF (reference sequence). The CDR3 spans 14 residues. V lost 10 bases, J lost 0 bases, and 14 bases lay in between. The CDR3 DNA sequence: TGTGCCAGCGGAGCCTGGGGGAGCACAGATACGCAGTATTTT. Translation: CASGAWGSTDTQYF.

This clonotype was found a few times. Since a much larger clone is just one base distant, this may be a read error. Since the CDR3 does not end with the conserved phenylalanine or tryptophan, this likely comes from a read error. This chain joins TRBV5-5 and TRBJ2-7; D is uncertain. Trimming left V 2 bases short and J 2 bases short, with 8 bases between. Germline lookup yields CDR1 SGHKS and CDR2 YYEKEE (reference sequence). The length of the CDR3 is 13 residues. CDR3 protein: CASSFRAAYEQYS. DNA of the CDR3: TGTGCCAGCAGCTTCAGAGCAGCCTACGAGCAGTACTCC.

To note about this clonotype: A read error may be the cause here, since a much bigger clone is one base away. V is TRBV11-2 and J is TRBJ2-5; TRBD2 might be the D (6 bases). The CDR3 contains 16 residues. Germline V gene lookup returns CDR1 SGHAT and CDR2 FQNNGV. CDR3 sequence reads: CASSLGIAEDQETQHF. CDR3 nucleotides: TGTGCCAGCAGCTTAGGGATAGCGGAAGATCAAGAGACCCAGCACTTC.

The sample holds many counts of this clonotype. This chain links TRBV4-1 with TRBJ2-7; no reliable D call. This CDR3 has 14 residues. V gave up 0 bases and J gave up 4 bases, with 10 bases separating them. Germline V CDR1 and CDR2: MGHRA, YSYEKL. CDR3 protein: CASSQDSVRYEQYF. The DNA of the CDR3 is TGCGCCAGCAGCCAAGATTCAGTTCGATACGAGCAGTACTTC.

A word on this clonotype: The final CDR3 position lacks the conserved phenylalanine or tryptophan, pointing to a likely read error. The chain combines TRBV5-1 with TRBJ1-1, with 7 bases identical to TRBD1. V gave up 6 bases and J gave up 1 base; unmatched junction bases: 9. Germline CDR1 SGHRS, CDR2 YFSETQ. This CDR3 has 15 residues. CDR3 nucleotide sequence: TGCGCCAGCATGGGACAGCCGAAGGAGAACACTGAAGCTTTCTCT. Translated, it gives CASMGQPKENTEAFS.

This clonotype was seen more than once but under ten times. The rearrangement links TRBV18 to TRBJ2-3, with 11 bases identical to TRBD2. Germline V gene sequence: CDR1 KGHSH, CDR2 LQKENI. This CDR3 has 14 amino acids. V was clipped by 0 bases and J by 10 bases; unmatched bases: 3. CDR3 bases: TGTGCCAGCTCACCACCGGGACTAGCGGAGGCGCAGTATTTT. This encodes CASSPPGLAEAQYF.

On this clonotype: No conserved phenylalanine or tryptophan ends this CDR3, so it is likely a read error. CDR3 in amino acids: CATEEPNQPQHL. CDR3 DNA sequence: TGTGCCACCGAGGAACCGAATCAGCCCCAGCATCTT. The rearrangement joins TRBV24-1 to TRBJ1-5; D not certain. The V gene's germline CDR1 is KGHDR and CDR2 SFDVKD. The ends were cut back, 9 bases at V and 4 bases at J, with 9 bases in the middle. The CDR3 spans 12 residues.

In this sample, this clonotype turned up many times. This chain connects TRBV10-3 to TRBJ2-7; 8 bases align to TRBD2. This CDR3 comprises 14 residues. V was pared by 6 bases and J by 4 bases, with 8 bases of the junction left unmatched. Germline lookup yields CDR1 ENHRY and CDR2 SYGVKD. CDR3 amino acids: CAIRAGTSGYEQYF. The CDR3 DNA is TGTGCCATCAGGGCCGGGACTAGTGGATACGAGCAGTACTTC.

This clonotype was recorded at least ten times. The chain combines TRBV7-9 with TRBJ1-1; no clear D gene. The germline CDR1 and CDR2 sequences are SEHNR and FQNEAQ (reference sequence). This CDR3 region has 12 residues. V lost 2 bases to trimming and J lost 4 bases, with 5 bases between them. The CDR3 nucleotides are TGTGCCAGCAGCTTAATGACCACTGAAGCTTTCTTT. Its translation: CASSLMTTEAFF.